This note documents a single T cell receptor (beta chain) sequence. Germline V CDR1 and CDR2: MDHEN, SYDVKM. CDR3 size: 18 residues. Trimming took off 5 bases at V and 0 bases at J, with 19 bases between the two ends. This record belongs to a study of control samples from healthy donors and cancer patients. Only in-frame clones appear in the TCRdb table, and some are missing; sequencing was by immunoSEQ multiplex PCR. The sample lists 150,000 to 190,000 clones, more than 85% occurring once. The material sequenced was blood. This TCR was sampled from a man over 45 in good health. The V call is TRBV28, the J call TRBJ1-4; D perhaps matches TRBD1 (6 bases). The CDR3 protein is CASSAPGHRFATNEKLFF. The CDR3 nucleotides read TGTGCCAGCAGTGCTCCGGGACATCGGTTTGCAACTAATGAAAAACTGTTTTTT.